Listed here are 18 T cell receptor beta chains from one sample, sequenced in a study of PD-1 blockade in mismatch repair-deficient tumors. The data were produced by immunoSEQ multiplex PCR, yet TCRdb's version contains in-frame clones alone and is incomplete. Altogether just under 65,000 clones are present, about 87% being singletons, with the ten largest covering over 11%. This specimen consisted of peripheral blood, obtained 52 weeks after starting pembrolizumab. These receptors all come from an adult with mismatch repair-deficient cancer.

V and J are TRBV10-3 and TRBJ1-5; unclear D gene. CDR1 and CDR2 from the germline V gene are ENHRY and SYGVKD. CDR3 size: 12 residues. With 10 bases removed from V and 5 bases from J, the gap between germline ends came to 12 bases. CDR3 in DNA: TGTGCCACCGGACTGCGGGATCAGCCCCAGCATTTT. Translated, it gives CATGLRDQPQHF.

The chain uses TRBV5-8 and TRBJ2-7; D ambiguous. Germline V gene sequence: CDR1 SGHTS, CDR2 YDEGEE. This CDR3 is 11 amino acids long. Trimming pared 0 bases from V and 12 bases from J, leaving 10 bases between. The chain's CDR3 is CASSLGPMLYF. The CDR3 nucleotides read TGTGCCAGCAGCTTGGGCCCGATGCTGTACTTC. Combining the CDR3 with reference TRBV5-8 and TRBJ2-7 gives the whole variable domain EAGVTQSPTHLIKTRGQQATLRCSPISGHTSVYWYQQALGLGLQFLLWYDEGEERNRGNFPPRFSGRQFPNYSSELNVNALELEDSALYLCASSLGPMLYFGPGTRLTVT.

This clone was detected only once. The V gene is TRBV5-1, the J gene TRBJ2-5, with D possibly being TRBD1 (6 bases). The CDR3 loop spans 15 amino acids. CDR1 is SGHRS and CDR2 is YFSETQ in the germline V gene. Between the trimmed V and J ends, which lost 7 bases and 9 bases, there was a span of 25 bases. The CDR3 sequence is CASRDNGQGLAAQYF. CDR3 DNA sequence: TGCGCCAGCCGGGATAACGGGCAGGGGCTCGCGGCCCAGTACTTC.

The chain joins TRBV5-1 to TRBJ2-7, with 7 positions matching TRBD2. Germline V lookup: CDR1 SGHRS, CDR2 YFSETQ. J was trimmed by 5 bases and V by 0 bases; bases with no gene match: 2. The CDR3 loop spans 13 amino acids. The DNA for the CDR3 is TGCGCCAGCAGCTTGGGACTAGCCCACGAGCAGTACTTC. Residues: CASSLGLAHEQYF.

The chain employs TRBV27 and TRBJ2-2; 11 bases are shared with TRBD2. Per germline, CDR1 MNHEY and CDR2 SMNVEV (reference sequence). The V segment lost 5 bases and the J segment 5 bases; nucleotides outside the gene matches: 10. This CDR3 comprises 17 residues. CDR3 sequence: CASSEFLAGGGTGELFF. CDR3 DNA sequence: TGTGCCAGCAGTGAATTTCTAGCGGGAGGAGGGACCGGGGAGCTGTTTTTT.

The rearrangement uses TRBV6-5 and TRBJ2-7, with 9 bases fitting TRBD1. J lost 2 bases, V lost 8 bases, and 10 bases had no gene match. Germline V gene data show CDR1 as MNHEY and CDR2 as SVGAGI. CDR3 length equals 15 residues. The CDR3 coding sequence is TGTGCCAGCGGGAGCCCGGGACAGGGACCCTACGAGCAGTACTTC. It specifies CASGSPGQGPYEQYF.

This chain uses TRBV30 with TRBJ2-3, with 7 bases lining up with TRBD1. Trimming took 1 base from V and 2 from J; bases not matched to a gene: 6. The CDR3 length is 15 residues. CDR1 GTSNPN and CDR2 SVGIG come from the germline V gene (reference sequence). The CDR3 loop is CAWSGHRGYTDTQYF. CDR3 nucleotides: TGTGCCTGGAGTGGCCACAGGGGTTACACAGATACGCAGTATTTT.

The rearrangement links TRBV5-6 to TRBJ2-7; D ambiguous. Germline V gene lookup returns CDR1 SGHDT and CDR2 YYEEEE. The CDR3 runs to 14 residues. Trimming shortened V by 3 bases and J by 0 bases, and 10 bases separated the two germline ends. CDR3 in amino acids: CASSYRTHSYEQYF. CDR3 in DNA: TGTGCCAGCAGCTACCGGACCCACTCCTACGAGCAGTACTTC.

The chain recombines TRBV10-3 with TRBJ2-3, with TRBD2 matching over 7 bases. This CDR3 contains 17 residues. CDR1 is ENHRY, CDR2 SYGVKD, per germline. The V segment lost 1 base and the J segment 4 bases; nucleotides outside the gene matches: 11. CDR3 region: CAISEFSLAARADTQYF. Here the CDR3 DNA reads TGTGCCATCAGTGAGTTCTCTCTAGCGGCCCGCGCAGATACGCAGTATTTT.

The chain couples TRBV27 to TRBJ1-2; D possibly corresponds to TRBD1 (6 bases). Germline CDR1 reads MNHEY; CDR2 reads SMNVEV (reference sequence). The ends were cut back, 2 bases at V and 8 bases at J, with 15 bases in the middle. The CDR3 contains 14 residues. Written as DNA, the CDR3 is TGTGCCAGCAGTTTAGGCAGGGGAACTGGCGGCTACACCTTC. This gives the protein CASSLGRGTGGYTF.

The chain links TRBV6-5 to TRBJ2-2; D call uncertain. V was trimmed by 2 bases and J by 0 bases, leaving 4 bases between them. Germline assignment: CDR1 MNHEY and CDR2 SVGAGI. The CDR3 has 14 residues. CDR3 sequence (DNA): TGTGCCAGCAGTTACACGACGAACACCGGGGAGCTGTTTTTT. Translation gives CASSYTTNTGELFF.

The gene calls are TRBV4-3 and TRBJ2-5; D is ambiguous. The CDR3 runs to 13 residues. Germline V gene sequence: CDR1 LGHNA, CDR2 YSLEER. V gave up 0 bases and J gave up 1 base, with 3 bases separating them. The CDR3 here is CASSQDTQETQYF. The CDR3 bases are TGCGCCAGCAGCCAAGACACCCAAGAGACCCAGTACTTC.

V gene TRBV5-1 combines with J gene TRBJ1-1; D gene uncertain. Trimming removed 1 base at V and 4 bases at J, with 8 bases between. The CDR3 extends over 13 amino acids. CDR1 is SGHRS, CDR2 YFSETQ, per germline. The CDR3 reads CASSLSARTEAFF. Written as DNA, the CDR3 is TGCGCCAGCAGCTTGAGCGCGCGCACTGAAGCTTTCTTT. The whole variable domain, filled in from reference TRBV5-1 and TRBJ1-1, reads KAGVTQTPRYLIKTRGQQVTLSCSPISGHRSVSWYQQTPGQGLQFLFEYFSETQRNKGNFPGRFSGRQFSNSRSEMNVSTLELGDSALYLCASSLSARTEAFFGQGTRLTVV.

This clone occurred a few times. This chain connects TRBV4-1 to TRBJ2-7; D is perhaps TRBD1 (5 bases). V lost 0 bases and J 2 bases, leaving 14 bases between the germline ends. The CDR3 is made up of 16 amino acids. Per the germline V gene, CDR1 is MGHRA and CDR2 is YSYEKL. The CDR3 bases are TGCGCCAGCAGCCAAGATTGGGGCAGTCGTGCCTACGAGCAGTACTTC. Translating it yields CASSQDWGSRAYEQYF.

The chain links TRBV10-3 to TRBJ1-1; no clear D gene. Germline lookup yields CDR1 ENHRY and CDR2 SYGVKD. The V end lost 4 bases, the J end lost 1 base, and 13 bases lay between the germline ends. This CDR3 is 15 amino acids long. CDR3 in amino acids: CAISGTFRTNTEAFF. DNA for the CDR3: TGTGCCATCAGTGGGACGTTCCGAACGAACACTGAAGCTTTCTTT.

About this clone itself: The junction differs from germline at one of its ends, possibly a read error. The CDR3 reads CASSFERSTYDEQFF. The CDR3 DNA sequence: TGTGCCAGCAGCTTTGAGCGGTCAACCTACGATGAGCAGTTCTTC. The chain couples TRBV7-9 to TRBJ2-1, with D possibly matching TRBD2 (5 bases). The CDR3 is made up of 15 amino acids. Germline CDR1 is SEHNR and CDR2 is FQNEAQ (reference sequence).

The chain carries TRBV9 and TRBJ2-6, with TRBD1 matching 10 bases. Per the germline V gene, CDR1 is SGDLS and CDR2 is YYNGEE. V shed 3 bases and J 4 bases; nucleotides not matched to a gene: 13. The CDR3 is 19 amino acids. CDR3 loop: CASSAFSGTGVSGANVLTF. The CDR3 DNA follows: TGTGCCAGCAGCGCCTTTTCCGGGACAGGGGTATCCGGGGCCAACGTCCTGACTTTC.

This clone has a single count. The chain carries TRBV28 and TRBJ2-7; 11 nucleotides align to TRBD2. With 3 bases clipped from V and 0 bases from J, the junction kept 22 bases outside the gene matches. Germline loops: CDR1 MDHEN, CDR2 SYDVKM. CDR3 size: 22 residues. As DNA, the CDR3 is TGTGCCAGCAGTTTTTTTTTCACGCCCTGGCTAGCGGGAGGTAACCACTCCTACGAGCAGTACTTC. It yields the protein CASSFFFTPWLAGGNHSYEQYF.